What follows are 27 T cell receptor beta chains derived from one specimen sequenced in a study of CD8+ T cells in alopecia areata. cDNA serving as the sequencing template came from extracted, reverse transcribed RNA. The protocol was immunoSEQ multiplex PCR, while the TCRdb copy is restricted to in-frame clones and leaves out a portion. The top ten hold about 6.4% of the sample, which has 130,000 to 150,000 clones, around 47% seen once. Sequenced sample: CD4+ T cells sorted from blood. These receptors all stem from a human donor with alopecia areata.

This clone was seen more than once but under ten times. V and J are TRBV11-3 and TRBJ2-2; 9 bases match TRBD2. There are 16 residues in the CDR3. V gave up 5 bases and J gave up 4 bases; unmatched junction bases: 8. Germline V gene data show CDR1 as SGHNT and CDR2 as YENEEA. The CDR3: CASSAHSGSLTGELFF. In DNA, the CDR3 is TGTGCCAGCAGCGCTCATAGCGGGAGCCTCACCGGGGAGCTGTTTTTT.

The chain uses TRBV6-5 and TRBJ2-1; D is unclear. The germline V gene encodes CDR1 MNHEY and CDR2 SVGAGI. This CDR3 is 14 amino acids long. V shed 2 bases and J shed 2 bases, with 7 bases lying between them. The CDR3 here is CASSYGVAYNEQFF. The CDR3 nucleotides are TGTGCCAGCAGTTACGGGGTTGCCTACAATGAGCAGTTCTTC.

CDR3 sequence: CACQRTEAFF. In nucleotides, the CDR3 is TGTGCCTGCCAGAGGACTGAAGCTTTCTTT. The chain carries TRBV30 and TRBJ1-1; D unresolved. Trimming took off 6 bases at V and 5 bases at J, with 7 bases between the two ends. Germline values: CDR1 GTSNPN, CDR2 SVGIG (reference sequence). The CDR3 is 10 residues long.

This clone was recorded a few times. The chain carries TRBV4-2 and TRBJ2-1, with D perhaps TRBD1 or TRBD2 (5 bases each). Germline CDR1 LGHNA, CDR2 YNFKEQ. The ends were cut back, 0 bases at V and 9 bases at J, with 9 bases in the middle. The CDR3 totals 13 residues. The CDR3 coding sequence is TGTGCCAGCAGCCAAGATCCCGGGGCTGAGCAGTTCTTC. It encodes CASSQDPGAEQFF.

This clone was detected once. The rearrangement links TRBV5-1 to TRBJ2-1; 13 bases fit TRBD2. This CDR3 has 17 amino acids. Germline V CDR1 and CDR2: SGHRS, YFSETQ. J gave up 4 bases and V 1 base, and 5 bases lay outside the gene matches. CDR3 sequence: CASSLRLAGGGYNEQFF. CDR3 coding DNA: TGCGCCAGCAGCTTGCGACTAGCGGGAGGAGGATACAATGAGCAGTTCTTC.

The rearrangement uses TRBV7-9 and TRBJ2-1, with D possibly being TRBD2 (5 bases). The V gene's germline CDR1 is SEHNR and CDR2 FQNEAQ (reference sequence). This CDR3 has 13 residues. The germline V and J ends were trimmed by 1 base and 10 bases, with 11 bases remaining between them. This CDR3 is CASSLEWTLEQFF. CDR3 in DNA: TGTGCCAGCAGCTTAGAATGGACTCTAGAGCAGTTCTTC.

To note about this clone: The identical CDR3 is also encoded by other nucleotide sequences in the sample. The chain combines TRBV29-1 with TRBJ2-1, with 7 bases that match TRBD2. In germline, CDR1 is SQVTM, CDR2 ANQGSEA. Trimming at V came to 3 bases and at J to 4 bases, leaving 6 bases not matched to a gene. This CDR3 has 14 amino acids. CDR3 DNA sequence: TGCAGCGTTGACCCCAGCGGGGTATACAATGAGCAGTTCTTC. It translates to CSVDPSGVYNEQFF.

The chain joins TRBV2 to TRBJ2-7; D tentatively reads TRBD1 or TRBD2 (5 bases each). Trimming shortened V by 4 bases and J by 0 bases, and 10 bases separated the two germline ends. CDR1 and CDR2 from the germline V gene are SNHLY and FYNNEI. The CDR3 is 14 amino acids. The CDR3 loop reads CASSGRDRSYEQYF. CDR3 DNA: TGTGCCAGCAGTGGCCGGGACCGCTCCTACGAGCAGTACTTC.

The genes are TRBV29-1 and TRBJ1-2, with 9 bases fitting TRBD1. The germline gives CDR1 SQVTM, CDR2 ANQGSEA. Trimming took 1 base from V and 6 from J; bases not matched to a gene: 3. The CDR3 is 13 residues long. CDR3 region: CSVEGRDRDGYTF. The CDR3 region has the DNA TGCAGCGTTGAAGGCCGGGACAGGGATGGCTACACCTTC.

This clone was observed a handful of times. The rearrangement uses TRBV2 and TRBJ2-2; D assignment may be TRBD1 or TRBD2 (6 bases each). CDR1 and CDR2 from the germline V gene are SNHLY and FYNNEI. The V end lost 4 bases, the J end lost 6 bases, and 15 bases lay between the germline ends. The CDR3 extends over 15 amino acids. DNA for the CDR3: TGTGCCAGCAGTGTCGACTGGGGGGCAGCCGGGGAGCTGTTTTTT. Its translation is CASSVDWGAAGELFF.

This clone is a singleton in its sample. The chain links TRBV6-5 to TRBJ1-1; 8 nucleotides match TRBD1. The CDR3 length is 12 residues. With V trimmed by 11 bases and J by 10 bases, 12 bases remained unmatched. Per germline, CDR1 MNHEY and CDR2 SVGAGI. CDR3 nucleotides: TGTGCCGGGGGATCCAGGGGGCGAAGAGCTTTCTTT. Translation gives CAGGSRGRRAFF.

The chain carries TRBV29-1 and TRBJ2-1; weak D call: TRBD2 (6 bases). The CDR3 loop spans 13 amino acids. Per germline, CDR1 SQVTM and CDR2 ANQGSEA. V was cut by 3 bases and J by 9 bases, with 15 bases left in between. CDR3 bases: TGCAGCGTTGACAGCAGACTAGTAAGTGAGCAGTTCTTC. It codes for CSVDSRLVSEQFF.

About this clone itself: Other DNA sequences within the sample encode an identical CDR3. The CDR3 DNA follows: TGCAGCGTGGGACTTGAGGGAAACACCATATATTTT. Translation: CSVGLEGNTIYF. The chain carries TRBV29-1 and TRBJ1-3; weak D call: TRBD1 (5 bases). The germline CDR1 and CDR2 sequences are SQVTM and ANQGSEA. V gave up 6 bases and J gave up 4 bases, with 10 bases separating them. The CDR3 runs to 12 residues.

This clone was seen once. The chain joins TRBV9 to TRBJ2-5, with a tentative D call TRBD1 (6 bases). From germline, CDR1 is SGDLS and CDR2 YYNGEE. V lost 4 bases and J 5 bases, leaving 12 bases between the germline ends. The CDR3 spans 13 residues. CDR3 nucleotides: TGTGCCAGCAGCCAGAAGGGGGAGGAGACCCAGTACTTC. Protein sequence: CASSQKGEETQYF.

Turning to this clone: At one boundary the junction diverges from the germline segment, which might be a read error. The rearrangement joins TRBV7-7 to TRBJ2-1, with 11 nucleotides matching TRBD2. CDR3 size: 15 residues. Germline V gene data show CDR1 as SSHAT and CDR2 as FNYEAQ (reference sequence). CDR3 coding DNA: TGTGCTAGCAGCCCTGGGACTAGCGGTTACAATGAGCAGTTCTTC. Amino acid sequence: CASSPGTSGYNEQFF.

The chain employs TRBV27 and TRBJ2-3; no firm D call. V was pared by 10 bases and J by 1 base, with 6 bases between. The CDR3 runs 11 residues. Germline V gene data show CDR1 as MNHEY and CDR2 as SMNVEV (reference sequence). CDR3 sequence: CATRGTDTQYF. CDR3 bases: TGTGCCACCCGGGGCACAGATACGCAGTATTTT.

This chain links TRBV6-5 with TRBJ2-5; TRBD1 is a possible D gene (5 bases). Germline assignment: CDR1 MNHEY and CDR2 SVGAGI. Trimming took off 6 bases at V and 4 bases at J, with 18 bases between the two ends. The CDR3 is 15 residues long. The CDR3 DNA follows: TGTGCCAGCAGCCCTCTTTCAGGGATCGCAGAGACCCAGTACTTC. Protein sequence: CASSPLSGIAETQYF.

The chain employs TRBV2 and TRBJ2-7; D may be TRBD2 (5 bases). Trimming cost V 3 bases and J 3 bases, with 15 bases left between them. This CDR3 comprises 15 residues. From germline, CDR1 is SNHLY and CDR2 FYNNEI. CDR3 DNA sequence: TGTGCCAGCAGTGATGTGGAGGCAGGCAACTACGAGCAGTACTTC. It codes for CASSDVEAGNYEQYF.

The CDR3 region is CASSRPGDEQYF. In DNA form, the CDR3 reads TGTGCCAGCAGCCGCCCAGGAGACGAGCAGTACTTC. The J gene is TRBJ2-7, the V gene TRBV6-6; D unclear. Germline CDR1 is MNHNY and CDR2 is SVGAGI (reference sequence). V was clipped by 6 bases and J by 5 bases, with 11 bases between them. The CDR3 is made up of 12 amino acids.

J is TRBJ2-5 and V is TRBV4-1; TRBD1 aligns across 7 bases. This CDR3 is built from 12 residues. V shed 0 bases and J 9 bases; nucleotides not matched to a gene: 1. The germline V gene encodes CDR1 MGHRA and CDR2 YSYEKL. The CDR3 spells CASSQEGTAQYF. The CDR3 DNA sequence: TGCGCCAGCAGCCAAGAAGGGACAGCCCAGTACTTC.

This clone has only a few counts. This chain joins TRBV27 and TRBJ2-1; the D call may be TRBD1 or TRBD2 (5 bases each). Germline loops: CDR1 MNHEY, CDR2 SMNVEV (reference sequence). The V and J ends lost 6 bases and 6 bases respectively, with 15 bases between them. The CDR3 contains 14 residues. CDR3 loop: CASRRGAGPNEQFF. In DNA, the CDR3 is TGTGCCAGCAGAAGAGGGGCAGGGCCCAATGAGCAGTTCTTC.

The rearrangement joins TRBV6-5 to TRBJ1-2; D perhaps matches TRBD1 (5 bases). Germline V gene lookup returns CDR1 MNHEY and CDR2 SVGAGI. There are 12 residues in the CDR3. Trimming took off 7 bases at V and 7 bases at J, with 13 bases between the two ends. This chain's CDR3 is CASTPPGGGYTF. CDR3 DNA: TGTGCCAGCACCCCCCCTGGGGGTGGCTACACCTTC.

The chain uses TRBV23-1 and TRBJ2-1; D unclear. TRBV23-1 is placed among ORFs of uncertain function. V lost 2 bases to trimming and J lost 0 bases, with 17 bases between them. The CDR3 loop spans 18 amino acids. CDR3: CASSQRFQTLSSYNEQFF. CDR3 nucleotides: TGCGCCAGCAGTCAAAGGTTTCAAACCTTGAGCTCCTACAATGAGCAGTTCTTC.

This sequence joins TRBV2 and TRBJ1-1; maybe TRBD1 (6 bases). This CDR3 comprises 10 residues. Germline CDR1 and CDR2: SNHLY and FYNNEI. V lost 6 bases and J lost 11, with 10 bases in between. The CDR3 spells CASRQGRAFF. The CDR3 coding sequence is TGTGCCAGCAGACAGGGAAGGGCTTTCTTT.

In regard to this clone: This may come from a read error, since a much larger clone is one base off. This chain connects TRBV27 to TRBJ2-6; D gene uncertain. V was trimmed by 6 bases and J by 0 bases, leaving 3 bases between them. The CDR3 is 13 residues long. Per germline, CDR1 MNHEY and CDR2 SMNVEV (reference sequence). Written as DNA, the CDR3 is TGTGCCAGCAGCATCTCTGGGGCCAACGTCCTGACTTTC. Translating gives CASSISGANVLTF.

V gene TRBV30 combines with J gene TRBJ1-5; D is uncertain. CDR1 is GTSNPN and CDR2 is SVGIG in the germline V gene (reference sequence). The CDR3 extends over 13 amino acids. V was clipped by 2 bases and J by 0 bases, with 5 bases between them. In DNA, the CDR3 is TGTGCCTGGAGTACAGATAGCAATCAGCCCCAGCATTTT. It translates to CAWSTDSNQPQHF. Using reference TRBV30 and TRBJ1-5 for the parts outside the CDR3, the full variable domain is SQTIHQWPATLVQPVGSPLSLECTVEGTSNPNLYWYRQAAGRGLQLLFYSVGIGQISSEVPQNLSASRPQDRQFILSSKKLLLSDSGFYLCAWSTDSNQPQHFGDGTRLSIL.

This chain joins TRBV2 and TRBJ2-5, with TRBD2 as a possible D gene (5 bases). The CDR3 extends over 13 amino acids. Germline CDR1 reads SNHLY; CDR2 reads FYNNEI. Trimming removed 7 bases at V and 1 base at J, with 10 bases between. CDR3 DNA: TGTGCCAGCAAACTAGAAGTCCAAGAGACCCAGTACTTC. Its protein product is CASKLEVQETQYF.